This paragraph reports one T cell receptor beta chain. Authors' data handling: Quantification of nucleated cells was approximated via reference gene primer amplification. Data came from immunoSEQ multiplex PCR; TCRdb stores just in-frame clones and leaves some out. The V and J calls and clone size were taken over from that table, and D and trimming were inferred from the DNA. The sample yields 90,000 to 150,000 clones, about 83% seen once. V was pared by 3 bases and J by 9 bases, with 17 bases between. This CDR3 has 14 residues. CDR1 is SGHAT and CDR2 is FQNNGV in the germline V gene. The sample comes from a study of blood T cell repertoires in COVID-19. For the study at large: Samples of COVID-19 (acute and convalescent) were obtained from the United States, Italy and Spain. Sources were T cells, B-cell-depleted T cells, or PBMCs; the material itself was cDNA or gDNA.

This sequence joins TRBV11-2 and TRBJ2-5; perhaps TRBD2 as D (6 bases). Sequencing was performed on peripheral blood. The sequence was obtained from a man in his sixties with acute or convalescent COVID-19. The CDR3 region has the DNA TGTGCCAGCAGCTTCCCCTGGGGGGAAGGATCCCAGTACTTC. Its protein product is CASSFPWGEGSQYF.